This T cell receptor (beta chain) was identified during a study of T cells in Graves' hyperthyroidism and ophthalmopathy. Broader study findings: Within blood appeared most thyroid clonotypes that had expanded above 0.001.

This clonotype was counted between two and nine times. The antigen remains unidentified. The CDR3 carries no conserved terminal phenylalanine or tryptophan, so it likely arises from a read error. Disease lasting under 3 months, a NOSPECS grade of at least 4, and a Clinical Activity Score of at least 3 were features of the ophthalmopathy patients. Diagnoses were established using clinical symptoms, serum thyroxine and TRAb, thyroid ultrasound and orbital computed tomography. What was amplified from RNA transcripts were TCR beta CDR3 regions. The HTBI primer set served for first-round RT-PCR of the TCR CDR3. From the multiplex PCR reads, TCRdb called clonotypes with MiXCR, one entry per CDR3 protein. The sample records hundreds of thousands of distinct CDR3 sequences, about 14% being singletons. CDR1 and CDR2 from the germline V gene are MDHEN and SYDVKM. Trimming removed 7 bases from V and 2 bases from J; junction bases left unmatched: 4. CDR3 length equals 14 residues.

This chain connects TRBV28 to TRBJ1-2; TRBD1 aligns across 10 bases. This clonotype was obtained from a woman aged 50 to 65 with Graves' ophthalmopathy. The sample comprised blood. The CDR3 region has the DNA TGTGCCAGCACAGAGACAGGGGGCAACTATGGCTACACCTCC. Translation gives CASTETGGNYGYTS.